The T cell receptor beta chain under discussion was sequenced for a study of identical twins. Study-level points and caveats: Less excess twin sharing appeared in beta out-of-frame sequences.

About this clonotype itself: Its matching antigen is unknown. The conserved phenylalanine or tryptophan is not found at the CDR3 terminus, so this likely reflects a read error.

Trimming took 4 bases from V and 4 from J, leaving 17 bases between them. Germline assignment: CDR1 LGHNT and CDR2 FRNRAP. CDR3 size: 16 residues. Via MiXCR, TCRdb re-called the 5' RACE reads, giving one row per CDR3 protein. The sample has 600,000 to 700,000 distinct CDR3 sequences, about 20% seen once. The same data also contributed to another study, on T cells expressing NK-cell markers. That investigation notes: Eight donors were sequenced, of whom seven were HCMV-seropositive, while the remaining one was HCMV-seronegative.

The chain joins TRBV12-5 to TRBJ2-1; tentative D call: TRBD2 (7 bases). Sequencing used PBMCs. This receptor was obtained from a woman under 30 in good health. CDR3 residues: CASGSVGGGDYNEQFL. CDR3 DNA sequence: TGTGCTAGTGGTTCCGTGGGAGGGGGGGATTACAATGAGCAGTTCTTG.